The rows below give T cell receptor beta chains drawn from one sample of a study of CD4 T cells in relation to SARS-CoV-2 and coronaviruses. No antigen has been assigned to these receptors. TCRdb's copy holds only in-frame clones and misses some; the assay was immunoSEQ multiplex PCR. This table has roughly 45,000 clones, 82% appearing once. Sequencing was carried out using naive CD4+ T cells from PBMCs, cultured in vitro. All receptors come from an adult with COVID-19. Both conserved end residues are part of each CDR3. Fields, in order: J gene, V gene, CDR3 protein.

j_call: TRBJ2-7
v_call: TRBV5-5
cdr3_aa: CASSWDISYEQYF

j_call: TRBJ2-5
v_call: TRBV24-1
cdr3_aa: CATSVPAQETQYF

j_call: TRBJ1-2
v_call: TRBV28
cdr3_aa: CASRQGGNYGYTF

j_call: TRBJ2-1
v_call: TRBV2
cdr3_aa: CASSQTGSSYNEQFF

j_call: TRBJ2-5
v_call: TRBV7-7
cdr3_aa: CASSLAGYQETQYF

j_call: TRBJ2-2
v_call: TRBV5-8
cdr3_aa: CASSLTSGENTGELFF

j_call: TRBJ2-1
v_call: TRBV5-1
cdr3_aa: CASRRTSGRAFNEQFF

j_call: TRBJ2-2
v_call: TRBV10-1
cdr3_aa: CASSESLPGTGNTGELFF

j_call: TRBJ2-5
v_call: TRBV13
cdr3_aa: CASSLESWETQYF

j_call: TRBJ2-1
v_call: TRBV13
cdr3_aa: CASRLAGAMFEQFF